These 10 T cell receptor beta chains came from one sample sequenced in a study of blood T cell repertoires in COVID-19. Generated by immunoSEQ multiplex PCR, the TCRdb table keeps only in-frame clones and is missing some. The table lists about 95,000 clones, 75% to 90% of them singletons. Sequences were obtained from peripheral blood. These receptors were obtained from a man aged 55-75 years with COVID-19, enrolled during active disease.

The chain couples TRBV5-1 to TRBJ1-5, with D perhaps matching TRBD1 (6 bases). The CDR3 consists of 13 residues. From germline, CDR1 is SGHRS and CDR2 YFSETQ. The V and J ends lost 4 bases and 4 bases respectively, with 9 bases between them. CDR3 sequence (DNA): TGCGCCAGCAGCACCGACAGGAATCAGCCCCAGCATTTT. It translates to CASSTDRNQPQHF.

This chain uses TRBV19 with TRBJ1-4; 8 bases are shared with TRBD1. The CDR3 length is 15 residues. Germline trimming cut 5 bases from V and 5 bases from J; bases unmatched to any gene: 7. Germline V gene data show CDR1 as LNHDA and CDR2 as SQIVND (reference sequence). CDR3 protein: CASSPPGTGNEKLFF. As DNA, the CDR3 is TGTGCCAGTAGTCCTCCTGGGACAGGAAATGAAAAACTGTTTTTT. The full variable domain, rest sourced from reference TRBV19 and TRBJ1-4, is DGGITQSPKYLFRKEGQNVTLSCEQNLNHDAMYWYRQDPGQGLRLIYYSQIVNDFQKGDIAEGYSVSREKKESFPLTVTSAQKNPTAFYLCASSPPGTGNEKLFFGSGTQLSVL.

CDR3 DNA sequence: TGTGCCAGCTCACAGGACAGGGAGGGGACTGAAGCTTTCTTT. This translates into CASSQDREGTEAFF. The chain is built from TRBV18 and TRBJ1-1; 8 nucleotides line up with TRBD1. The CDR3 consists of 14 residues. V was pared by 4 bases and J by 5 bases, with 6 bases of the junction left unmatched. Germline lookup yields CDR1 KGHSH and CDR2 LQKENI.

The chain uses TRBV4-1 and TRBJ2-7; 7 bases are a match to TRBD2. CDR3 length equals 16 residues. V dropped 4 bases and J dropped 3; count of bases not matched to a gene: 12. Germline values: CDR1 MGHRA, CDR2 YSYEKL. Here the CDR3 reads CASSPTRLANYYEQYF. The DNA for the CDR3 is TGCGCCAGCAGCCCGACAAGACTAGCAAACTACTACGAGCAGTACTTC.

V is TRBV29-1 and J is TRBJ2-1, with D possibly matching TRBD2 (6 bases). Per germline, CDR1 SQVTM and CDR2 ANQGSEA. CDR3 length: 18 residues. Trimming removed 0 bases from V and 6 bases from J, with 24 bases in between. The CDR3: CSVEDLEGFPFGGNEQFF. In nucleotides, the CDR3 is TGCAGCGTTGAAGATTTAGAGGGTTTTCCTTTCGGGGGCAATGAGCAGTTCTTC.

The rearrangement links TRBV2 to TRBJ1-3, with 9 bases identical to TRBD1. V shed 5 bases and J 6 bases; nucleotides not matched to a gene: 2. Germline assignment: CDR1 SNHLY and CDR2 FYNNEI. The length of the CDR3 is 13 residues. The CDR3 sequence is CASSTGGENTIYF. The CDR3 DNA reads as TGTGCCAGCAGTACAGGGGGCGAAAACACCATATATTTT.

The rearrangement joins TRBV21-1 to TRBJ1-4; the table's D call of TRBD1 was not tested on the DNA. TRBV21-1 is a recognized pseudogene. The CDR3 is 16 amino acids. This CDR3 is CASSYSPETGNEKLFF. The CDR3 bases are TGTGCCAGCAGCTATTCCCCGGAAACAGGAAATGAAAAACTGTTTTTT.

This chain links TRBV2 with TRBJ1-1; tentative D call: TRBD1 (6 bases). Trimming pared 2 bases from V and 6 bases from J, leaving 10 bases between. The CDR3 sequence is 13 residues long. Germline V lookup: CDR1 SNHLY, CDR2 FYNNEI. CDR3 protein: CASSETTGSEAFF. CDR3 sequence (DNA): TGTGCCAGCAGTGAAACGACAGGATCTGAAGCTTTCTTT.

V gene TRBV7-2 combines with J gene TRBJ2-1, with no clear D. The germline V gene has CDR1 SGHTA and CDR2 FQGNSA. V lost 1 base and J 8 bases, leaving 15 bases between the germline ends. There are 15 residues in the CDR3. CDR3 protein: CASSLGLSSADEQFF. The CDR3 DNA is TGTGCCAGCAGCTTAGGTTTGTCTAGTGCTGATGAGCAGTTCTTC.

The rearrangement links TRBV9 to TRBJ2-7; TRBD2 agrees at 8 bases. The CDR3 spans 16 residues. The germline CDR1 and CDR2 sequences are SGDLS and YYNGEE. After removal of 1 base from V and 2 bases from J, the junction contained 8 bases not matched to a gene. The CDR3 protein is CASSVREAGDPYEQYF. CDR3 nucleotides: TGTGCCAGCAGCGTAAGGGAAGCGGGAGACCCCTACGAGCAGTACTTC.